This T cell receptor beta chain was profiled in a study of T cells expressing NK-cell markers. About the research overall: The study sequenced eight donors, seven HCMV-seropositive and one seronegative.

Germline-derived CDR1 and CDR2 are SQVTM and ANQGSEA. This CDR3 spans 15 amino acids. A 5'RACE template switching approach incorporating UMIs was used to make TCR beta cDNA. TCRdb re-called the 5' RACE reads and catalogs CDR3 proteins one per entry, DNA excluded. Here the sample table reports approximately 550,000 distinct CDR3 sequences. The chain combines TRBV29-1 with TRBJ2-7; TCRdb designates TRBD1, a call that cannot be tested without DNA. The receptor's source is a man aged 18 to 29 in good health. The sequenced material came from blood T cells: a sorted CD56 or NKG2C T cell subset, CD4+ or CD8+ T cells, or bulk PBMC T cells (not recorded which). CDR3 residues: CSVEDEWGETYEQYF.